The 21 T cell receptor beta chains below come from one sample, sequenced in a study of shared clonotypes between healthy human individuals. The method was immunoSEQ multiplex PCR; TCRdb's version includes in-frame clones alone and lacks a portion of them. The repertoire has fewer than 600,000 clones, roughly 83% of them found once; the top ten carry 13%. Specimen: PBMCs. Receptor source: a woman in her forties in good health. Some clones in this sample may be carry-over from other donors' samples.

The V call is TRBV5-8, the J call TRBJ1-5, with D hard to call. V was cut by 2 bases and J by 0 bases, with 15 bases left in between. CDR1 is SGHTS, CDR2 YDEGEE, per germline. The CDR3 extends over 17 amino acids. For the CDR3, the DNA is TGTGCCAGCAGCTTCTATCACCAGGACTATAGCAATCAGCCCCAGCATTTT. Its translation: CASSFYHQDYSNQPQHF.

Remarks on this clone: Other DNA sequences in this specimen translate into the identical CDR3. The chain carries TRBV28 and TRBJ1-1; TRBD1 is a possible D gene (6 bases). In germline, CDR1 is MDHEN, CDR2 SYDVKM. V was pared by 3 bases and J by 8 bases, with 16 bases between. The CDR3 has 14 residues. The CDR3 DNA reads TGTGCCAGCAGTTTCCCCAGGGGTGGGACCGAAGCTTTCTTT. Protein: CASSFPRGGTEAFF.

V is TRBV2 and J is TRBJ2-3; D is perhaps TRBD2 (5 bases). The germline gives CDR1 SNHLY, CDR2 FYNNEI. The CDR3 spans 17 residues. Trimming pared 11 bases from V and 4 bases from J, leaving 28 bases between. The CDR3 DNA reads as TGTGCCGGCCAGCGCGATCGGACGGTCCCCGGGGCAGATACGCAGTATTTT. This translates into CAGQRDRTVPGADTQYF.

In its sample, this clone was seen many times. The V call is TRBV10-1, the J call TRBJ1-2, with TRBD1 matching 9 bases. The CDR3 length is 13 residues. With V trimmed by 4 bases and J by 8 bases, 5 bases remained unmatched. Per germline, CDR1 WNHNN and CDR2 SYGVQD (reference sequence). The CDR3 protein is CASSGGQGGGYTF. CDR3 bases: TGCGCCAGCAGTGGGGGACAGGGAGGCGGCTACACCTTC.

This clone was detected once. V is TRBV5-5 and J is TRBJ1-2; possibly TRBD1 for D (6 bases). The germline gives CDR1 SGHKS, CDR2 YYEKEE (reference sequence). This CDR3 comprises 15 residues. Trimming stripped 0 bases from V and 5 bases from J, with 14 bases between. This CDR3 reads CASSLDTGTRYGYTF. CDR3 sequence (DNA): TGTGCCAGCAGCTTGGATACAGGGACTCGTTATGGCTACACCTTC.

This clone showed up just a few times. The gene calls are TRBV7-2 and TRBJ2-2; 12 positions match TRBD2. Germline V gene sequence: CDR1 SGHTA, CDR2 FQGNSA. CDR3 length equals 17 residues. V lost 1 base and J lost 8; bases outside the gene matches: 8. CDR3 amino acids: CASSLDPSGRASGELFF. The DNA for the CDR3 is TGTGCCAGCAGCTTAGATCCTAGCGGGAGGGCTAGTGGGGAGCTGTTTTTT.

The chain carries TRBV5-1 and TRBJ2-1, with 7 bases fitting TRBD2. CDR1 SGHRS and CDR2 YFSETQ come from the germline V gene. This CDR3 contains 15 residues. The J segment lost 4 bases and the V segment lost 4 bases, leaving 8 bases of the junction unmatched. This CDR3 reads CASSATSNSYNEQFF. The CDR3 DNA reads TGCGCCAGCAGCGCGACTAGCAATTCTTACAATGAGCAGTTCTTC.

The chain uses TRBV29-1 and TRBJ2-7; TRBD2 agrees at 8 bases. This CDR3 has 16 residues. In germline, CDR1 is SQVTM, CDR2 ANQGSEA. Unmatched junction bases numbered 14, after V lost 6 bases and J lost 1 base. The CDR3 bases are TGCAGCGTCCGCGGGGGGAGCAGGGCAGGTTCCTACGAGCAGTACTTC. It is translated as CSVRGGSRAGSYEQYF.

Notes on this clone: With a far larger clone one base away, a read error is the likely cause. The identical CDR3 is also encoded by other nucleotide sequences in the sample. The V and J genes are TRBV15 and TRBJ2-7; the match to TRBD1 covers 9 bases. This CDR3 region has 17 residues. CDR1 LNHNV and CDR2 YYDKDF come from the germline V gene (reference sequence). This chain's CDR3 is CATSRDLIGQGTYEQYF. CDR3 nucleotides: TGTGCCACCAGCAGAGATCTCATCGGACAGGGGACCTACGAGCAATACTTC.

This clone appeared once. The rearrangement uses TRBV2 and TRBJ2-7, with D perhaps TRBD1 or TRBD2 (6 bases each). This CDR3 has 15 residues. V dropped 1 base and J dropped 2 bases, with 12 bases sitting between them. From germline, CDR1 is SNHLY and CDR2 FYNNEI. CDR3 sequence: CASSEGGGPTYEQYF. In nucleotides, the CDR3 is TGTGCCAGCAGTGAAGGTGGGGGGCCTACCTACGAGCAGTACTTC.

The V and J genes are TRBV7-9 and TRBJ2-3; 11 positions agree with TRBD2. Trimming at V came to 6 bases and at J to 5 bases, leaving 4 bases not matched to a gene. Germline CDR1 reads SEHNR; CDR2 reads FQNEAQ (reference sequence). The CDR3 totals 14 residues. CDR3 in amino acids: CASRSLAGVDTQYF. DNA of the CDR3: TGTGCCAGCAGATCACTAGCGGGAGTAGATACGCAGTATTTT.

V usage is TRBV18 and J usage is TRBJ2-4; a weak D match, TRBD2 (6 bases). CDR3 size: 16 residues. V lost 3 bases, J lost 0 bases, and 12 bases lay in between. The germline V gene has CDR1 KGHSH and CDR2 LQKENI. The CDR3: CASSPVLGLAKNIQYF. The CDR3, as DNA: TGTGCCAGCTCACCGGTTTTGGGACTAGCCAAAAACATTCAGTACTTC.

This clone has only a few counts. The V gene is TRBV6-1, the J gene TRBJ1-2, with a weak D call TRBD1 (6 bases). Trimming took off 6 bases at V and 4 bases at J, with 12 bases between the two ends. The CDR3 loop spans 13 amino acids. Germline CDR1 is MNHNS and CDR2 is SASEGT. CDR3 loop: CASSRQDLYGYTF. CDR3 DNA: TGTGCCAGCAGCAGACAGGACCTCTATGGCTACACCTTC.

Details on this clone: Within the sample, other DNA sequences also encode this same CDR3. The chain combines TRBV29-1 with TRBJ1-1; no clear D gene. The CDR3 loop spans 12 amino acids. Germline lookup yields CDR1 SQVTM and CDR2 ANQGSEA. With 3 bases removed from V and 1 base from J, the gap between germline ends came to 6 bases. CDR3 residues: CSVEFSNTEAFF. The CDR3 nucleotides read TGCAGCGTTGAGTTCTCGAACACTGAAGCTTTCTTT. The full variable domain, completed using reference TRBV29-1 and TRBJ1-1, is SAVISQKPSRDICQRGTSLTIQCQVDSQVTMMFWYRQQPGQSLTLIATANQGSEATYESGFVIDKFPISRPNLTFSTLTVSNMSPEDSSIYLCSVEFSNTEAFFGQGTRLTVV.

This chain links TRBV2 with TRBJ1-5, with TRBD1 as a possible D gene (5 bases). Looked up from germline, CDR1 is SNHLY and CDR2 is FYNNEI. Between the trimmed V and J ends, which lost 4 bases and 3 bases, there was a span of 13 bases. The CDR3 covers 15 residues. The CDR3 here is CASSGGRAFNQPQHF. The CDR3 coding sequence is TGTGCCAGCAGTGGGGGCCGGGCGTTCAATCAGCCCCAGCATTTT.

V usage is TRBV4-2 and J usage is TRBJ2-3; 7 positions agree with TRBD1. V shed 0 bases, J shed 3 bases, and the junction held 6 bases outside the gene matches. The CDR3 consists of 16 residues. Looked up from germline, CDR1 is LGHNA and CDR2 is YNFKEQ. DNA of the CDR3: TGTGCCAGCAGCCAAGATTATAAACAGGGGACAGATACGCAGTATTTT. Translating it yields CASSQDYKQGTDTQYF.

The chain joins TRBV30 to TRBJ2-3; TRBD2 aligns across 9 bases. V dropped 2 bases and J dropped 1; count of bases not matched to a gene: 1. The CDR3 has 14 residues. Germline V lookup: CDR1 GTSNPN, CDR2 SVGIG (reference sequence). As DNA, the CDR3 is TGTGCCTGGAGTTTAGCGGGGGGCACAGATACGCAGTATTTT. Its protein is CAWSLAGGTDTQYF.

CDR3 nucleotides: TGCGCCAGCAGCCCAGGCCGGGCGGTGGGTAACACTGAAGCTTTCTTT. Amino acids: CASSPGRAVGNTEAFF. The J gene is TRBJ1-1, the V gene TRBV5-1; D is unresolved. V was trimmed by 4 bases and J by 2 bases, leaving 18 bases between them. Germline-derived CDR1 and CDR2 are SGHRS and YFSETQ. This CDR3 spans 16 amino acids.

The V and J genes are TRBV7-2 and TRBJ1-2; the D gene is possibly TRBD1 (6 bases). The V end lost 5 bases, the J end lost 8 bases, and 21 bases lay between the germline ends. Germline-derived CDR1 and CDR2 are SGHTA and FQGNSA. The CDR3 sequence is 15 residues long. The CDR3 loop is CASSPPRTGIRGYTF. CDR3 nucleotide sequence: TGTGCCAGCAGCCCCCCCAGAACAGGGATTAGGGGCTACACCTTC.

The V gene is TRBV4-3, the J gene TRBJ2-1; the match to TRBD2 covers 9 bases. Germline assignment: CDR1 LGHNA and CDR2 YSLEER. This CDR3 comprises 17 residues. V shed 0 bases and J 9 bases; nucleotides not matched to a gene: 12. The CDR3 DNA sequence: TGCGCCAGCAGCCAAGAGGGGCTAGCGGGGCCTACAACTGAGCAGTTCTTC. Translating it yields CASSQEGLAGPTTEQFF.

The chain couples TRBV6-5 to TRBJ2-7; 13 nucleotides match TRBD2. Trimming cost V 5 bases and J 6 bases; bases outside gene matches: 7. CDR1 and CDR2 (germline): MNHEY, SVGAGI. CDR3 length: 15 residues. CDR3 protein: CASSTGLAGVAEQYF. CDR3 DNA: TGTGCCAGCAGTACTGGACTAGCGGGAGTCGCCGAGCAGTACTTC.